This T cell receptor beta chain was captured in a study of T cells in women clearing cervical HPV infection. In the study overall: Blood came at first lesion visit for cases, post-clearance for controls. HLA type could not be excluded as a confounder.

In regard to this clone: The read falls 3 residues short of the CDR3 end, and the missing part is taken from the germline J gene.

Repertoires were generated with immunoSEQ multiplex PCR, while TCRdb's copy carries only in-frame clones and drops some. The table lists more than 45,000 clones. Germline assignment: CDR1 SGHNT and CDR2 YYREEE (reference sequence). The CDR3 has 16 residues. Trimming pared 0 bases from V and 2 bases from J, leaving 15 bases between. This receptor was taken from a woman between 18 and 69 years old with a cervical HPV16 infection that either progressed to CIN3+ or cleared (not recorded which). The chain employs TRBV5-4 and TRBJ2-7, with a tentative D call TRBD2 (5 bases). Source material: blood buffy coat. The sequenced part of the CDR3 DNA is TGTGCCAGCAGCTTGGGCCCCCGAGCGGTTCCCTACGAG. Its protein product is CASSLGPRAVPYE. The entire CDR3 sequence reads CASSLGPRAVPYEQYF.